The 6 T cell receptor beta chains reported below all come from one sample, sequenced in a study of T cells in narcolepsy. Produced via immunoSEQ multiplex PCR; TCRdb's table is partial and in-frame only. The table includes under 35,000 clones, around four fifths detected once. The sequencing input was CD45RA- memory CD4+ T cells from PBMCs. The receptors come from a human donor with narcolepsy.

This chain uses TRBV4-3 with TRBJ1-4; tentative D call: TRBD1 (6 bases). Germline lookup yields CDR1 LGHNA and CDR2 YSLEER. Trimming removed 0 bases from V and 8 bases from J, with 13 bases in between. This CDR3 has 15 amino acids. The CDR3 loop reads CASSQEGGGTEKLFF. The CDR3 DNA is TGCGCCAGCAGCCAAGAAGGGGGGGGTACAGAAAAACTGTTTTTT.

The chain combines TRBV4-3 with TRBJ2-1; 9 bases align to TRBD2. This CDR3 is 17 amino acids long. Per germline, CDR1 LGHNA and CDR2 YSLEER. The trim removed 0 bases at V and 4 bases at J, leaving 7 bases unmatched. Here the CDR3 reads CASSQELSGGPYNEQFF. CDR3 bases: TGCGCCAGCAGCCAAGAGCTTAGCGGGGGACCATACAATGAGCAGTTCTTC.

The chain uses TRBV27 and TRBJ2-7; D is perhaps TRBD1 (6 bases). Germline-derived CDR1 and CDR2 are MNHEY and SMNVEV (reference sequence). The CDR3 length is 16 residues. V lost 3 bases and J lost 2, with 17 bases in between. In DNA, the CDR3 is TGTGCCAGCAGTTTGTTAACCGGGACAATGACCTACGAGCAGTACTTC. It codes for CASSLLTGTMTYEQYF.

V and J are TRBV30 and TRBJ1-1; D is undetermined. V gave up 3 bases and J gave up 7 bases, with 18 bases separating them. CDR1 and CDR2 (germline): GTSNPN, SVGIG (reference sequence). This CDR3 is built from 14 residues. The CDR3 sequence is CAWSPLARAGEAFF. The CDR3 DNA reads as TGTGCCTGGAGCCCTCTCGCGCGAGCGGGTGAAGCTTTCTTT. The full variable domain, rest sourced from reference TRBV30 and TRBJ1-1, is SQTIHQWPATLVQPVGSPLSLECTVEGTSNPNLYWYRQAAGRGLQLLFYSVGIGQISSEVPQNLSASRPQDRQFILSSKKLLLSDSGFYLCAWSPLARAGEAFFGQGTRLTVV.

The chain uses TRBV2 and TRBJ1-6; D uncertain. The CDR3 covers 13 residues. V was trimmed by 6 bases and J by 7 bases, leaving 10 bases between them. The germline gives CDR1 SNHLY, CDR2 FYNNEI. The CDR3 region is CASRQMGNSPLHF. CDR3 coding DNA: TGTGCCAGCAGACAGATGGGGAATTCACCCCTCCACTTT.

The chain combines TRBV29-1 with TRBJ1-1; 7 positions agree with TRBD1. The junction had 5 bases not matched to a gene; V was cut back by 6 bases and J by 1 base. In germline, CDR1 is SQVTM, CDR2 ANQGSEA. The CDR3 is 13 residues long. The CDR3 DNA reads TGCAGCGTAGAGGGACAGCCGAACACTGAAGCTTTCTTT. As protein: CSVEGQPNTEAFF. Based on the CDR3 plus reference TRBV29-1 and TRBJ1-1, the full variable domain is SAVISQKPSRDICQRGTSLTIQCQVDSQVTMMFWYRQQPGQSLTLIATANQGSEATYESGFVIDKFPISRPNLTFSTLTVSNMSPEDSSIYLCSVEGQPNTEAFFGQGTRLTVV.